This TCR beta chain was recovered during a study of control samples from healthy donors and cancer patients. Only one count was recorded for this clone. The V end was cut by 4 bases, the J end by 1 base, with 10 bases between. Germline-derived CDR1 and CDR2 are MNHEY and SVGEGT. The CDR3 loop spans 14 amino acids. Profiled with immunoSEQ multiplex PCR; TCRdb holds only in-frame clones, not every one. The data show 100,000 to 150,000 clones, approximately 89% seen once. The chain combines TRBV6-2 or TRBV6-3 with TRBJ1-1; D remains ambiguous. The source material was blood. The sequence derives from a man in his sixties in good health. The chain's CDR3 is CASSFASRNTEAFF. The CDR3 DNA reads TGTGCCAGCAGTTTCGCCAGCCGGAACACTGAAGCTTTCTTT.